A single sample is the source of the 9 T cell receptor beta chains below, sequenced in a study of response to subunit inactivated influenza vaccine. Each CDR3 protein gets one entry after TCRdb re-called the RT-PCR reads with MiXCR. This sample has some 800,000 distinct CDR3 sequences, with around 21% found just once. The sample was PBMCs from blood, taken roughly 5 days after vaccination. The receptors shown here come from a man aged 50 or older who received an inactivated influenza vaccine.

V usage is TRBV29-1 and J usage is TRBJ2-1; 11 nucleotides match TRBD2. In germline, CDR1 is SQVTM, CDR2 ANQGSEA. The CDR3 sequence is 15 residues long. Losses at the gene ends were 6 bases for V and 1 base for J; bases not matched to a gene: 5. The CDR3 DNA reads as TGCAGCGTCCGACGACTAGCGGGGTCCTACAATGAGCAGTTCTTC. It specifies CSVRRLAGSYNEQFF.

This clonotype showed up just a few times. V usage is TRBV4-3 and J usage is TRBJ1-4, with unresolved D. The CDR3 totals 17 residues. Germline V lookup: CDR1 LGHNA, CDR2 YSLEER. V was trimmed by 4 bases and J by 0 bases, leaving 15 bases between them. The CDR3: CASSLAPRLTTNEKLFF. The CDR3 nucleotides read TGCGCCAGCAGCCTCGCCCCCCGATTAACAACTAATGAAAAACTGTTTTTT.

This chain uses TRBV28 with TRBJ1-6; 8 nucleotides line up with TRBD1. The ends lost 4 bases at V and 7 bases at J; junction bases unmatched: 9. The CDR3 totals 16 residues. CDR1 and CDR2 from the germline V gene are MDHEN and SYDVKM. This CDR3 reads CASSSPTGASNSPLHF. The DNA of the CDR3 is TGTGCCAGCAGTTCTCCGACAGGGGCCTCGAATTCACCCCTCCACTTT.

The chain joins TRBV20-1 to TRBJ1-5; no clear D. Trimming took 6 bases from V and 5 from J, leaving 14 bases between them. In germline, CDR1 is DFQATT, CDR2 SNEGSKA (reference sequence). The CDR3 spans 13 residues. The CDR3 spells CSANAAIDQPQHF. The CDR3 region has the DNA TGCAGTGCCAACGCAGCTATCGATCAGCCCCAGCATTTT.

This clonotype was observed a few times. The CDR3 region has the DNA TGTGCCAGCAGTGAAGCGGAGCAGTTCTTC. It codes for CASSEAEQFF. V is TRBV6-1 and J is TRBJ2-1; D is uncertain. Germline V lookup: CDR1 MNHNS, CDR2 SASEGT. This CDR3 comprises 10 residues. V lost 0 bases and J lost 10, with 1 base in between.

This clonotype has more than one count but fewer than ten. The CDR3 region has the DNA TGCGCCAGCAGCCAAGATCCAGCAGGGATGAACACTGAAGCTTTCTTT. Encoded protein: CASSQDPAGMNTEAFF. This chain joins TRBV4-3 and TRBJ1-1, with D perhaps matching TRBD1 (5 bases). The CDR3 is 16 residues long. Trimming left V 0 bases short and J 0 bases short, with 11 bases between. Germline lookup yields CDR1 LGHNA and CDR2 YSLEER.

The rearrangement joins TRBV2 to TRBJ2-2; D possibly corresponds to TRBD1 (6 bases). From germline, CDR1 is SNHLY and CDR2 FYNNEI. The V end was cut by 4 bases, the J end by 2 bases, with 17 bases between. The CDR3 contains 17 residues. The CDR3 DNA reads TGTGCCAGCAGTGGGGCCCCGCAGGGGATCAACACCGGGGAGCTGTTTTTT. This translates into CASSGAPQGINTGELFF.

This clonotype was picked up many times. This chain uses TRBV9 with TRBJ2-1; tentatively, D is TRBD2 (6 bases). V was shortened by 4 bases and J by 2 bases, with 13 bases between the two germline ends. Germline CDR1 reads SGDLS; CDR2 reads YYNGEE. The CDR3 totals 15 residues. CDR3 sequence (DNA): TGTGCCAGCAGCCCGACGGGCGGGACCTACAATGAGCAGTTCTTC. It specifies CASSPTGGTYNEQFF.

J is TRBJ2-1 and V is TRBV7-9, with D hard to call. The length of the CDR3 is 12 residues. Trimming pared 0 bases from V and 9 bases from J, leaving 6 bases between. The germline V gene has CDR1 SEHNR and CDR2 FQNEAQ (reference sequence). As DNA, the CDR3 is TGTGCCAGCAGCTTAGCAGACGGTGAGCAGTTCTTC. It encodes CASSLADGEQFF.